This is a list of T cell receptor beta chains from one sample in a study of cytomegalovirus exposure and HLA in healthy donors. Profiling relied on immunoSEQ multiplex PCR, and the TCRdb table lists in-frame clones only, not all of them. The sample holds over 100,000 clones, over 60% seen once. The material sequenced was PBMCs. The receptor source for this set is a male donor in good health and CMV-seropositive. Each CDR3 is given without its conserved first and last residue. The D gene is left open where the match is weak.

ASGLVENTEAF,.,11,TRBV7-2
ASSVAKGTTTDTQY,.,14,TRBV9
ASSKSRGRTEAF,TRBD1,12,TRBV19
ASSSGKQGATQY,TRBD1,12,TRBV6-5
ASSYAGANTGELF,.,13,TRBV6-5
ASSTGSSYEQY,.,11,TRBV19
ASSLDPAGELF,.,11,TRBV7-9
ASRSQAGQGETQY,.,13,TRBV12-2
ASSPGQGSEKLF,TRBD1,12,TRBV6-6
ASSPPAGLGYGYT,.,13,TRBV19
ASSLRQGTYEQY,.,12,TRBV5-6
ASSSGTGGWETQY,TRBD1,13,TRBV7-9
ASSIVRGTGMGETQY,TRBD1,15,TRBV19
ASSDSGISYNEQF,.,13,TRBV2
ASSPSGTGFYEQY,TRBD1,13,TRBV7-2
ASSLVGLLQETQY,.,13,TRBV7-6
ASSGPGGQLFNYGYT,.,15,TRBV7-9
ASSLAGRGQSPLH,TRBD1,13,TRBV5-5
ASSLAGSGAGGY,.,12,TRBV5-1
ASSPTESAYEQY,.,12,TRBV4-1
ASSLRTSGDYNEQF,TRBD2,14,TRBV7-9
ASSRDSGSSTDTQY,TRBD2,14,TRBV14
ASIAGGRGTGELF,TRBD2,13,TRBV6-5
ASSLNNEQF,.,9,TRBV4-2
ASSLAAGGEAQY,TRBD1,12,TRBV5-1
AITRLGTGSSYEQY,TRBD1,14,TRBV10-3
ASSARAGPQETQY,.,13,TRBV19
ASSDYRDREGSRGIREQY,TRBD1,18,TRBV10-1
SVRRDSEAF,TRBD1,9,TRBV29-1
ASSPGTSGGDTQY,TRBD2,13,TRBV28
ASSETTDSQYGYT,.,13,TRBV6-1
ASSPGQGAYEQY,TRBD1,12,TRBV18